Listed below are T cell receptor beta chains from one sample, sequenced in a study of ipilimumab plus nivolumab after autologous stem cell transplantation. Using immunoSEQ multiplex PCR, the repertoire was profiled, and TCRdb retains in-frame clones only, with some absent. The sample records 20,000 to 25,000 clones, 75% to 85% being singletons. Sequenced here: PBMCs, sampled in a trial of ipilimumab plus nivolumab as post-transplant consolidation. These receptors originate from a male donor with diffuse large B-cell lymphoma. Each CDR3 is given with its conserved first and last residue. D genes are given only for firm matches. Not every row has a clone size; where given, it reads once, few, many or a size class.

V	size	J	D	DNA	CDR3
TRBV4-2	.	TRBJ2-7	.	TGTGCCAGCAGCCATCCTTTCGACAGGTTAACCTACGAGCAGTACTTC	CASSHPFDRLTYEQYF
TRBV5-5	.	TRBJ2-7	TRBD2	TGTGCCAGCAGCCTTATGGCGGGGGTCTCGTTTGGTTACGAGCAGTACTTC	CASSLMAGVSFGYEQYF
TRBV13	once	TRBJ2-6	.	TGTGCCAGCAGCTTAGACCGTAAGACTGGGGCCAACGTCCTGACTTTC	CASSLDRKTGANVLTF
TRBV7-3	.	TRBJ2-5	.	TGTGCCAGCAGCTTAAAACGGTCGGGCGGAATACAAGAGACCCAGTACTTC	CASSLKRSGGIQETQYF
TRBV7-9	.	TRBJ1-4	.	TGTGCCAGCAGCAACAGGGCCTCCCTCAACTTTGAAAAACTGTTTTTT	CASSNRASLNFEKLFF
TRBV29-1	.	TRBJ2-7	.	TGCAGCGTAGTCCTACACGGACAGTTCTACGAGCAGTACTTC	CSVVLHGQFYEQYF
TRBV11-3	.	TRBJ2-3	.	TGTGCCAGCAGCTTGGGCGGAGCGGATACGCAGTATTTT	CASSLGGADTQYF
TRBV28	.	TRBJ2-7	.	TGTGCCAGCGCTAGCGAATACGAGCAGTACTTC	CASASEYEQYF
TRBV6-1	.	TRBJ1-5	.	TGTGCCAGCAGTGCTGGGACTGTCAGCAATCAGCCCCAGCATTTT	CASSAGTVSNQPQHF
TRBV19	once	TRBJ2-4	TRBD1	TGTGCCAGTAGGCGGGACAGGAGAACCAAAAACATTCAGTACTTC	CASRRDRRTKNIQYF
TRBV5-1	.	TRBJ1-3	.	TGCGCCAGCAGCTTGAATGACAACTACGGAAACACCATATATTTT	CASSLNDNYGNTIYF
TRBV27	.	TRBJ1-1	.	TGTGCCAGCAGTTTATCAGGGGTGGCTGAAGCTTTCTTT	CASSLSGVAEAFF
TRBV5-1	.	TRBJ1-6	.	TGCGCCAGCAGCCAAGGAACCGGGGATTCACCCCTCCACTTT	CASSQGTGDSPLHF
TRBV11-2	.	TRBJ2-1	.	TGTGCCAGCAGCTTAATTGGGTCCCGGGGGCACGAAGAGTTCTTC	CASSLIGSRGHEEFF
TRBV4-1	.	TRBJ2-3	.	TGCGCCAGCAGCCACTCGTCAGCTAGCACAGATACGCAGTATTTT	CASSHSSASTDTQYF
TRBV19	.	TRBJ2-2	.	TGTGCCAGTAGTACTCGGGCCGGGGAGCTGTTTTTT	CASSTRAGELFF
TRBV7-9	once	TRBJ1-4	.	TGTGCCAGCAGCTTAGCGCGTGGACGGAGGAATGAAAAACTGTTTTTT	CASSLARGRRNEKLFF
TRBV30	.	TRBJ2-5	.	TGTGCCTGGAGTGAGCAGGGGAGGGAGTACTTC	CAWSEQGREYF
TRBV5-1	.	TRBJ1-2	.	TGCGCCAGCAGCTTGACCCTTGGGTCAGGGGACTATGGCTACACCTTC	CASSLTLGSGDYGYTF
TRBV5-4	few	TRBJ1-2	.	TGTGCCAGCAGCTTGACCGTGGGTGGCTACACCTTC	CASSLTVGGYTF
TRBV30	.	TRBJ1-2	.	TGTGCCTGCACAATCAGGGCTAACTATGGCTACACCTTC	CACTIRANYGYTF
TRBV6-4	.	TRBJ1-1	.	TGTGCCAGCAGTAGAAGGGAGAACACTGAAGCTTTCTTT	CASSRRENTEAFF
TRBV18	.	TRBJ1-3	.	TGTGCCAGCTCACAGGAACCCTCTGGAAACACCATATATTTT	CASSQEPSGNTIYF
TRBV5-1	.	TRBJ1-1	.	TGCGCCAGCAGCTTGGAAGTAGGGGGGTTTCCTGAAGCTTTCTTT	CASSLEVGGFPEAFF
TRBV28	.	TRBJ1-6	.	TGTGCCACCGCGAGTTTCCGGGAGAGAAATTCACCCCTCCACTTT	CATASFRERNSPLHF
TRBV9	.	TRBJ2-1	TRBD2	TGTGCCAGCAGCGTAGTAGCGGGGGGTGGCAATGAGCAGTTCTTC	CASSVVAGGGNEQFF
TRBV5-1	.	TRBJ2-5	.	TGCGCCAGCAGCCTCTCTCGGGGACAAGAGACCCAGTACTTC	CASSLSRGQETQYF
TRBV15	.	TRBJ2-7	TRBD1	TGTGCCACCAGCAGAGAGTACAGGGGACCTAACTACGAGCAGTACTTC	CATSREYRGPNYEQYF
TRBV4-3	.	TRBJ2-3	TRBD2	TGCGCCAGCAGCCAGAAGTACGGGGGGGGGCCGAAAGATACGCAGTATTTT	CASSQKYGGGPKDTQYF
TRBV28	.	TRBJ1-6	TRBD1	TGTGCCAGCAGTTTGGGACAGGGTTGGTCACCCCTCCACTTT	CASSLGQGWSPLHF
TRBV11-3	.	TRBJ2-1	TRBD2	TGTGCCAGCAGCTTAGGGGTAGCGGGGAATTATGAGCAGTTCTTC	CASSLGVAGNYEQFF
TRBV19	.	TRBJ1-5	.	TGTGCCAGTAGTATTTTCTACAATCAGCCCCAGCATTTT	CASSIFYNQPQHF
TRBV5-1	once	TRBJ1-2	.	TGCGCCAGCAGCTTAGTTGAGGGTAACTATGGCTACACCTTC	CASSLVEGNYGYTF
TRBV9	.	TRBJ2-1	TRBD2	TGTGCCAGCAGCGTAGAGAGCGGGGGGGCCTACAATGAGCAGTTCTTC	CASSVESGGAYNEQFF
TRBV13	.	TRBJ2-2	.	TGTGCCAGCAGCTCTCGGGGGTTGAATTATTTTTTGAACACCGGGGAGCTGTTTTTT	CASSSRGLNYFLNTGELFF
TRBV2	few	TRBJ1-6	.	TGTGCCAGCAGGTCCCTTGAAGCACCCCTCCACTTT	CASRSLEAPLHF
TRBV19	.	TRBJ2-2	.	TGTGCCAGTAGTATCCCCGGGACCGGGGAGCTGTTTTTT	CASSIPGTGELFF
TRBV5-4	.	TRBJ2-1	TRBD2	TGTGCCAGCCGCCGCGGGGGAAGCTCCTACAATGAGCAGTTCTTC	CASRRGGSSYNEQFF
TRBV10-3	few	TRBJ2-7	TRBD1	TGTGCCGCCGGACAGGGGGTCTACGGCGAGCAGTACTTC	CAAGQGVYGEQYF
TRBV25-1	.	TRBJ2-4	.	TGTGCCAGCAGTAGCAACAGGGACCTGGACATTCAGTACTTC	CASSSNRDLDIQYF
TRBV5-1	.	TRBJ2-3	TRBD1	TGCGCCAGCAGCTGGGACAGAACGCAGTATTTT	CASSWDRTQYF
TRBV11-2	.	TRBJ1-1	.	TGTGCCAGCAAGACAGGACTGAACACTGAAGCTTTCTTT	CASKTGLNTEAFF
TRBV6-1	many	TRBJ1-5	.	TGTGCCAGCAGTGAATCTCTGGGGGGGCAGCCCCAGCATTTT	CASSESLGGQPQHF
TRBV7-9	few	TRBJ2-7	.	TGTGCCAGCAGCTACGAACACTACGAGCAGTACTTC	CASSYEHYEQYF
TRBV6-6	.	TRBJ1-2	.	TGTGCCAGCAGTTACTTGGACTATGGCTACACCTTC	CASSYLDYGYTF
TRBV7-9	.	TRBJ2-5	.	TGTGCCAGCAGCTTATTGGTGGGGGGTTTTCAAGAGACCCAGTACTTC	CASSLLVGGFQETQYF
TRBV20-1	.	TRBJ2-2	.	TGCAGTGCTAGCCGCACCGGGGAGCTGTTTTTT	CSASRTGELFF
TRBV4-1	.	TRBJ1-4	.	TGCGCCAGCAGCCAAGATCGGGCACGGGGGATTTTAGGTGAAAAACTGTTTTTT	CASSQDRARGILGEKLFF
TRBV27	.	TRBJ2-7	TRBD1	TGTGCCAGCAGTTTAGGGACAGGTCCCTACGAGCAGTACTTC	CASSLGTGPYEQYF
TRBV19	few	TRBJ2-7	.	TGTGCCAGTAGTATGGGGGCACCTCCGGGCTACGAGCAGTACTTC	CASSMGAPPGYEQYF
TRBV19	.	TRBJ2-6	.	TGTGCCACAACTAGCAGGGTTGGGGCCAACGTCCTGACTTTC	CATTSRVGANVLTF
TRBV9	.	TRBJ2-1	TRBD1	TGTGCCAGCAGCGGGTACAGGGGGCTGACGAGGAATGAGCAGTTCTTC	CASSGYRGLTRNEQFF